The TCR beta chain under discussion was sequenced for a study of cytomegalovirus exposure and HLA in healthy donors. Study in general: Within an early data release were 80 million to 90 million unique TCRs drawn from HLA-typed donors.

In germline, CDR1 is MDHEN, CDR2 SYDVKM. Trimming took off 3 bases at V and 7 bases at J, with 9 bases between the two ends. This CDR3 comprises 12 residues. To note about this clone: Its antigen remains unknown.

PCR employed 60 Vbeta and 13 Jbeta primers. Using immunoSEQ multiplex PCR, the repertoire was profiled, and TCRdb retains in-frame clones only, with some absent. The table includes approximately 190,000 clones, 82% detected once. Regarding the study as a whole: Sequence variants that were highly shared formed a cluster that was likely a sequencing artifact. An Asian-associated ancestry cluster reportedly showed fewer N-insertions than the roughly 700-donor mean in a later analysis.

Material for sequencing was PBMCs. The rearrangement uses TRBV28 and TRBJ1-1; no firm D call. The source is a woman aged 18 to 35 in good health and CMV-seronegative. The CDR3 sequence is CASSFRGSEAFF. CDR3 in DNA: TGTGCCAGCAGTTTTCGGGGAAGTGAAGCTTTCTTT.